This paragraph covers one T cell receptor beta chain sequence. Its specificity is not known. The data stem from a study of CD8 T cells in ankylosing spondylitis. Points from the study as a whole: Seemingly characteristic of ankylosing spondylitis blood was a TCR beta motif consisting of several highly homologous variants.

The CDR3 consists of 15 residues. Germline CDR1 is SGHAT and CDR2 is FQDESV (reference sequence). With V trimmed by 3 bases and J by 4 bases, 6 bases remained unmatched. The TCR beta libraries were generated through quantitative 5'-RACE incorporating molecular barcodes. One entry per CDR3 protein results from TCRdb running MiXCR on the 5' RACE reads. The sample has about 44,000 distinct CDR3 sequences; about 11% are singletons. The receptor was isolated from a male donor with ankylosing spondylitis or in good health (not recorded which). Specimen: blood, either unsorted or a sorted T cell fraction (not recorded which). The rearrangement joins TRBV11-1 to TRBJ2-3; 8 bases fit TRBD1. CDR3 amino acids: CASSFGTGGSDTQYF. The CDR3, as DNA: TGTGCCAGCAGCTTCGGGACAGGCGGATCAGATACGCAGTATTTT.